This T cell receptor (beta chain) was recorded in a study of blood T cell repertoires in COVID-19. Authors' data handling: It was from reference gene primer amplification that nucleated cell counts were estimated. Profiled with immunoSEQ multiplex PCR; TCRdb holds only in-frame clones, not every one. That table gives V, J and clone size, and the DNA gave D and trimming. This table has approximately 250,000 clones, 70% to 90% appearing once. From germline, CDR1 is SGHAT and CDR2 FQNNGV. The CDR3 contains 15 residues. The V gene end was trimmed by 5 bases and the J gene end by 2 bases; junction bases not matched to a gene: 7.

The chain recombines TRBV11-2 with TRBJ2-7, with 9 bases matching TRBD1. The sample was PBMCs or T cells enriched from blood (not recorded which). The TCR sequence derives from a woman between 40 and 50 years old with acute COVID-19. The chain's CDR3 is CASSLRQGGPYEQYF. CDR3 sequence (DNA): TGTGCCAGCAGCCTAAGACAGGGGGGACCCTACGAGCAGTACTTC.